This T cell receptor beta chain was identified during a study of T cell changes during pregnancy in multiple sclerosis. Repertoires were generated with immunoSEQ multiplex PCR, while TCRdb's copy carries only in-frame clones and drops some. This table holds about 50,000 clones, 94% found once. CDR1 is MNHNS and CDR2 is SASEGT in the germline V gene. Deletions cut 8 bases from V and 5 bases from J, with 11 bases between. The CDR3 runs to 12 residues. The V gene is TRBV6-1, the J gene TRBJ2-3; D possibly corresponds to TRBD2 (6 bases). This clonotype was obtained from a female donor with multiple sclerosis, enrolled in a pregnancy study. The specimen comprised CD4+ T cells from peripheral blood mononuclear cells, sampled in the third trimester of pregnancy. CDR3 sequence reads: CASGSGGDTQYF. The CDR3 DNA is TGTGCCAGCGGTTCCGGGGGAGATACGCAGTATTTT.